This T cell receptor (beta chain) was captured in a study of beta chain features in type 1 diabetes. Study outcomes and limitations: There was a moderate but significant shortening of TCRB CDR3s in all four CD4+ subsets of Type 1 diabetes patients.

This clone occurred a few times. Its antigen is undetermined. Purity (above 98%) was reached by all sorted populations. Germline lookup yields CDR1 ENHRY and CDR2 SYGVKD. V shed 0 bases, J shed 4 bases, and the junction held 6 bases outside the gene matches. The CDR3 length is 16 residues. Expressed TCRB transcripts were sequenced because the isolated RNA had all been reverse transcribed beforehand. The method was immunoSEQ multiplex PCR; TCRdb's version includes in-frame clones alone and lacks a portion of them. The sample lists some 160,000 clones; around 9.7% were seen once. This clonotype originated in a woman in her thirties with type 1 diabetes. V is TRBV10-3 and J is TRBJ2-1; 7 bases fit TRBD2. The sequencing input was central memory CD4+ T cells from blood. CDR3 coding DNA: TGTGCCATCAGTGAGTCTTTGGGCGGGAGATACAATGAGCAGTTCTTC. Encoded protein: CAISESLGGRYNEQFF.